This TCR beta chain was captured in a study of CD8 T cells in ankylosing spondylitis (dated by TCRdb to the late 2010s). Regarding the complete study: The study profiled T cell receptor beta repertoires in healthy donors and ankylosing spondylitis patients to find disease-linked TCR variants. The full study cohort was made up of about 24 ankylosing spondylitis patients and more than 90 healthy donors. Peripheral blood samples were taken, and synovial fluid was additionally collected from ankylosing spondylitis patients.

CDR1 SGHAT and CDR2 FQNNGV were looked up in the germline V gene. Deletion took 1 base off V and 8 bases off J, with a span of 14 bases between the germline ends. There are 15 amino acids in the CDR3, from cysteine to phenylalanine inclusive. The read is trimmed to its CDR3 DNA, 45 bases read in frame from base 1. This clonotype was picked up many times. Its antigen specificity is not known. No much larger clonotype is one base removed from it; base qualities were not supplied. The research as a whole found: Some TCR beta motif variants had previously been reported in synovial fluid and blood of reactive arthritis patients, which suggested common disease-initiation mechanisms. A TCR beta motif of several highly homologous amino acid variants appeared characteristic of blood from ankylosing spondylitis patients. Significant enrichment of the disease-linked clones was reported in matched synovial fluid samples from ankylosing spondylitis patients. A CD8+ phenotype was shown by the disease-linked clones, which were found at relatively low frequencies in peripheral blood.

TCRdb lists the instrument as Illumina HiSeq 2500. TCR beta libraries were prepared by quantitative 5'-RACE with molecular barcodes. Per the source publication's procedure: Disease-linked TCR variants were identified with a new computational method built on a probabilistic model of VDJ rearrangement. TCRdb reworked the public reads: Q25 trimming with fastp, MiXCR clone assembly, productive beta chains retained. A single entry per CDR3 protein holds the most common genes and DNA from its merged rows. TCRdb assigned the V and J calls; the authors' analysis was not used. Here the sample has approximately 220,000 distinct CDR3 sequences; about 10% occur a single time. The ten most abundant clones make up approximately 20% of the sample.

The chain couples TRBV11-2 to TRBJ1-4; 5 matching bases give a weak D call of TRBD1. Material: blood, either unsorted or a sorted T cell fraction (not recorded which). The receptor was isolated from a male donor with ankylosing spondylitis or in good health (not recorded which). The DNA sequence is given as TGTGCCAGCAGCTTAGTCAGAGGGGCTGTAGAAAAACTGTTTTTT. It translates to CASSLVRGAVEKLFF.